One and the same sample provided the 18 T cell receptor beta chains below, sequenced in a study of CD8 T cells in ankylosing spondylitis. Points from the study as a whole: A TCR beta motif of under ten highly homologous variants appeared characteristic of ankylosing spondylitis blood.

Antigens for these TCRs are unknown. TCRdb re-called the 5' RACE reads with MiXCR, one entry per CDR3 protein. The table shows 750,000 to 850,000 distinct CDR3 sequences, with 10% to 15% occurring only once. The specimen was blood, either unsorted or a sorted T cell fraction (not recorded which). These TCRs come from a male donor with ankylosing spondylitis.

In this sample, this clonotype turned up many times. This chain links TRBV20-1 with TRBJ2-3; no reliable D call. The CDR3 covers 14 residues. Germline V CDR1 and CDR2: DFQATT, SNEGSKA (reference sequence). The V end was cut by 1 base, the J end by 2 bases, with 10 bases between. The CDR3 reads CSARVRDPTDTQYF. For the CDR3, the DNA is TGCAGTGCTAGAGTGCGCGATCCCACAGATACGCAGTATTTT.

This clonotype was counted a few times. The V and J genes are TRBV4-2 and TRBJ2-1; 14 nucleotides match TRBD2. Germline-derived CDR1 and CDR2 are LGHNA and YNFKEQ. The CDR3 extends over 18 amino acids. Trimming cost V 0 bases and J 8 bases; bases outside gene matches: 9. In DNA, the CDR3 is TGTGCCAGCAGCCAAGACTTCGGACTAGCGGGGGGCCGGGATGAGCAGTTCTTC. Translated, it gives CASSQDFGLAGGRDEQFF.

This clonotype was recorded many times. The chain has TRBV20-1 and TRBJ2-5; TRBD2 agrees at 9 bases. Germline trimming cut 8 bases from V and 0 bases from J; bases unmatched to any gene: 1. The germline V gene has CDR1 DFQATT and CDR2 SNEGSKA (reference sequence). The CDR3 contains 12 residues. The CDR3 is CSQRGDQETQYF. Written as DNA, the CDR3 is TGCAGTCAGCGGGGGGACCAAGAGACCCAGTACTTC.

This clonotype appeared a few times. The rearrangement uses TRBV10-3 and TRBJ2-1; 11 bases fit TRBD2. This CDR3 has 14 residues. Per the germline V gene, CDR1 is ENHRY and CDR2 is SYGVKD. V lost 5 bases and J lost 7; bases outside the gene matches: 4. The CDR3 sequence is CAISTGLAVNEQFF. CDR3 in DNA: TGTGCCATCAGTACGGGACTAGCGGTAAATGAGCAGTTCTTC.

The chain links TRBV12-3 or TRBV12-4 to TRBJ1-2; no reliable D call. The V end lost 3 bases, the J end lost 5 bases, and 13 bases lay between the germline ends. The CDR3 runs 14 residues. The CDR3 DNA reads as TGTGCCAGCAGTTTCGGCCCCCTGGGGTATGGCTACACCTTC. Translating it yields CASSFGPLGYGYTF.

This sequence joins TRBV20-1 and TRBJ2-5; 7 bases align to TRBD2. The V and J ends lost 0 bases and 5 bases, in that order; junction bases with no gene match: 6. The CDR3 contains 14 residues. From germline, CDR1 is DFQATT and CDR2 SNEGSKA (reference sequence). CDR3 coding DNA: TGCAGTGCTAGAGAGAGCGGGACCAGGGAGACCCAGTACTTC. It translates to CSARESGTRETQYF.

Ten or more counts support this clonotype. V and J are TRBV6-2 or TRBV6-3 and TRBJ1-5; D unclear. The ends were cut back, 0 bases at V and 6 bases at J, with 6 bases in the middle. The CDR3 covers 13 residues. From germline, CDR1 is MNHEY and CDR2 SVGEGT. Written as DNA, the CDR3 is TGTGCCAGCAGTTACTCGGCAGGTCAGCCCCAGCATTTT. Amino acid sequence: CASSYSAGQPQHF.

This clonotype was counted many times. The J gene is TRBJ1-5, the V gene TRBV12-3 or TRBV12-4; D gene ambiguous. The V end was cut by 3 bases, the J end by 0 bases, with 12 bases between. CDR3 length: 16 residues. CDR3 sequence (DNA): TGTGCCAGCAGTTTGAGTATAGCAACTAGCAATCAGCCCCAGCATTTT. The encoded protein is CASSLSIATSNQPQHF.

The genes are TRBV28 and TRBJ2-1; 10 nucleotides line up with TRBD2. The CDR3 totals 15 residues. V shed 2 bases and J 8 bases; nucleotides not matched to a gene: 6. Germline-derived CDR1 and CDR2 are MDHEN and SYDVKM. CDR3 nucleotides: TGTGCCAGCAGTTTAGTAGCGGGAGGTCTCTATGAGCAGTTCTTC. Its protein is CASSLVAGGLYEQFF. Full variable domain (outside the CDR3, taken from reference TRBV28 and TRBJ2-1): DVKVTQSSRYLVKRTGEKVFLECVQDMDHENMFWYRQDPGLGLRLIYFSYDVKMKEKGDIPEGYSVSREKKERFSLILESASTNQTSMYLCASSLVAGGLYEQFFGPGTRLTVL.

This clonotype was detected many times. The CDR3, as DNA: TGCAGCGTCCAGCGGCAAGACAGGGGGAGAGCTTTCTTT. Residues: CSVQRQDRGRAFF. This chain links TRBV29-1 with TRBJ1-1; 9 nucleotides align to TRBD1. The V gene end was trimmed by 6 bases and the J gene end by 10 bases; junction bases not matched to a gene: 12. Germline V CDR1 and CDR2: SQVTM, ANQGSEA. CDR3 length equals 13 residues. Looking up the rest from reference TRBV29-1 and TRBJ1-1 gives the full variable domain: SAVISQKPSRDICQRGTSLTIQCQVDSQVTMMFWYRQQPGQSLTLIATANQGSEATYESGFVIDKFPISRPNLTFSTLTVSNMSPEDSSIYLCSVQRQDRGRAFFGQGTRLTVV.

This clonotype was seen a handful of times. CDR3 sequence (DNA): TGTGCCAGCAGTGAAGGGTCCCGGCGGGAGACCCAGTACTTC. Protein product: CASSEGSRRETQYF. The chain joins TRBV6-1 to TRBJ2-5, with D uncertain. The CDR3 totals 14 residues. Germline CDR1 reads MNHNS; CDR2 reads SASEGT. The V gene lost 1 base and the J gene lost 5 bases, with 11 bases spanning the gap.

This rearrangement joins TRBV10-3 to TRBJ1-1, with D possibly being TRBD1 (5 bases). The CDR3 is 16 residues long. CDR1 ENHRY and CDR2 SYGVKD come from the germline V gene. V lost 1 base to trimming and J lost 5 bases, with 17 bases between them. In nucleotides, the CDR3 is TGTGCCATCAGTGAGTACCCCCCCCGGGCAGGGACTGAAGCTTTCTTT. It encodes CAISEYPPRAGTEAFF.

This clonotype was seen more than once but under ten times. The chain joins TRBV5-6 to TRBJ2-5; possibly TRBD1 or TRBD2 for D (5 bases each). Germline V gene data show CDR1 as SGHDT and CDR2 as YYEEEE. This CDR3 spans 14 amino acids. V dropped 5 bases and J dropped 1 base, with 12 bases sitting between them. CDR3 loop: CASRLGTVQETQYF. The CDR3 nucleotides read TGTGCCAGCAGATTAGGGACGGTCCAAGAGACCCAGTACTTC.

This clonotype has at least ten counts. The rearrangement links TRBV6-1 to TRBJ1-5, with 7 bases fitting TRBD1. Germline V gives CDR1 MNHNS, CDR2 SASEGT. The CDR3 sequence is 18 residues long. V shed 2 bases, J shed 1 base, and the junction held 11 bases outside the gene matches. CDR3 amino acids: CASSEKERGRGSNQPQHF. DNA for the CDR3: TGTGCCAGCAGTGAAAAAGAAAGGGGGCGCGGGAGCAATCAGCCCCAGCATTTT.

This clonotype was detected ten times or more. J is TRBJ1-3 and V is TRBV7-2; maybe TRBD1 (6 bases). V was clipped by 2 bases and J by 2 bases, with 10 bases between them. The length of the CDR3 is 15 residues. The germline V gene encodes CDR1 SGHTA and CDR2 FQGNSA. This chain's CDR3 is CASSLWGQTGNTIYF. The CDR3 DNA reads TGTGCCAGCAGCTTATGGGGACAAACTGGAAACACCATATATTTT.

This chain uses TRBV6-1 with TRBJ2-3; maybe TRBD2 (6 bases). Looked up from germline, CDR1 is MNHNS and CDR2 is SASEGT. This CDR3 comprises 16 residues. V was shortened by 0 bases and J by 1 base, with 11 bases between the two germline ends. CDR3 protein: CASSEAASVRTDTQYF. Written as DNA, the CDR3 is TGTGCCAGCAGTGAAGCCGCTAGCGTCCGCACAGATACGCAGTATTTT.

This clonotype came up many times. Germline is not matched at one junction end, which may reflect a read error. V usage is TRBV12-3 or TRBV12-4 and J usage is TRBJ1-4; D is unclear. This CDR3 comprises 11 residues. CDR3 coding DNA: TGTGCCAGCAGCTTAGGCGAAAAACTGTTTTTT. It codes for CASSLGEKLFF.

The chain joins TRBV25-1 to TRBJ2-7; TRBD1 matches at 9 bases. Germline V gene data show CDR1 as MGHDK and CDR2 as SYGVNS. This CDR3 spans 15 amino acids. V shed 5 bases, J shed 1 base, and the junction held 6 bases outside the gene matches. The CDR3 nucleotides read TGTGCCAGCAGTTCTCCGGGACAGGGTTCCTACGAGCAGTACTTC. Translating it yields CASSSPGQGSYEQYF.